This record covers a single TCR beta chain. This record comes from a study of CD8 T cells in Susac syndrome. Negative isolation was used for CD8+ and CD4+ T cells and FACS enrichment for TEMRA cells. Random hexamers were used to reverse transcribe an amount of about 0.45 to 1 ug RNA. The immunoSEQ assay covered 54 Vbeta and 13 Jbeta segments for CDR3. TCRdb analysed the immunoSEQ multiplex PCR reads with MiXCR anew, one entry per CDR3 protein. The table shows roughly 110,000 distinct CDR3 sequences, with 92% occurring only once. This clonotype was sampled from a human donor in good health. The sequenced sample was CD4+ T cells from PBMCs.

Written as DNA, the CDR3 is TGTGCCAGCAGCTCTAAAGGGGATCAGCCCCAGCATTTT. Amino acids: CASSSKGDQPQHF. The V gene is TRBV11-2, the J gene TRBJ1-5, with TRBD1 as a possible D gene (5 bases). CDR1 SGHAT and CDR2 FQNNGV come from the germline V gene. V dropped 4 bases and J dropped 5 bases, with 9 bases sitting between them. This CDR3 spans 13 amino acids. Combining the CDR3 with reference TRBV11-2 and TRBJ1-5 gives the whole variable domain EAGVAQSPRYKIIEKRQSVAFWCNPISGHATLYWYQQILGQGPKLLIQFQNNGVVDDSQLPKDRFSAERLKGVDSTLKIQPAKLEDSAVYLCASSSKGDQPQHFGDGTRLSIL.